This T cell receptor beta chain was sequenced for a study of a mutant IDH1 vaccine in newly diagnosed glioma. Sample time point: baseline, week 1 (first vaccination visit). The sample's treatment: pre-vaccination baseline after standard-of-care therapy. This clone has only a few counts. Clones were sequenced by immunoSEQ multiplex PCR, and TCRdb holds only the in-frame ones, with some missing. The sample has tens of thousands of clones; approximately 83% are singletons. The CDR3 has 13 amino acids. V dropped 0 bases and J dropped 3 bases, with 5 bases sitting between them. Germline V gives CDR1 GTSNPN, CDR2 SVGIG (reference sequence).

The starting material was PBMCs, obtained from a glioma patient treated with radiotherapy, temozolomide or both. The chain uses TRBV30 and TRBJ2-2; D is ambiguous. This receptor was obtained from a woman aged 45 to 65 with glioma. The CDR3 reads CAWSVLHTGELFF. CDR3 nucleotide sequence: TGTGCCTGGAGTGTACTTCACACCGGGGAGCTGTTTTTT.